This TCR beta chain was sequenced for a study of blood T cell repertoires in COVID-19. About the research overall: Acute-phase and convalescent COVID-19 samples originated in the United States, Italy and Spain. Nucleic acid was either cDNA or gDNA, and it came from T cells, B-cell-depleted T cells, or PBMCs.

Profiled with immunoSEQ multiplex PCR; TCRdb holds only in-frame clones, not every one. Of roughly 430,000 clones listed, around 90% were seen once; the top ten hold roughly 2%. Only a few counts were recorded for this clone. All enrollees were roughly 18 to 90 years old and from under 25 US areas. Clinical histories supplied by participants themselves formed the basis of cohort assignment. V lost 7 bases and J lost 10, with 17 bases in between. The CDR3 contains 14 residues. CDR1 is SNHLY, CDR2 FYNNEI, per germline. This TCR was recovered from a woman aged 40 to 50 with acute COVID-19. The sequencing sample was made of PBMCs or T cells enriched from blood (not recorded which). The V call is TRBV2, the J call TRBJ1-6, with a weak D call TRBD1 (5 bases). CDR3 residues: CASTSVGGRSPLHF. The CDR3 DNA is TGTGCCAGCACTTCCGTCGGGGGACGATCACCCCTCCACTTT.